One and the same sample provided the 19 T cell receptor beta chains below, sequenced in a study of shared clonotypes between healthy human individuals (dated by TCRdb to the early 2020s). Libraries came from the immunoSEQ multiplex PCR assay. The table was pulled from immuneACCESS by TCRdb, which kept in-frame rearrangements only. Such tables lose some clones; where checked, under half of the loss comes from unresolved V genes, and the rest has no known cause. The sample table records some 2,400,000 clones; 90% to 97% of these occur just once. The biggest ten clones account for roughly 0.13% of the sample. What was sequenced was naive CD4+ T cells sorted from blood. Interpreted using the paper, the cell subset or site label stands for: CD45RA+ positively selected. The receptors were gathered from a man aged 18 to 29 in good health.

The chain carries TRBV6-1 and TRBJ2-7, with D possibly TRBD1 on 5 matching bases. V lost 3 bases and J 2 bases, leaving 11 bases between the germline ends. CDR3 size: 14 residues. CDR1 is MNHNS, CDR2 SASEGT, per germline. The CDR3 loop is CASSDSPGPYEQYF. The CDR3 nucleotides read TGTGCCAGCAGTGACTCCCCAGGGCCCTACGAGCAGTACTTC.

The CDR3 nucleotides are TGCGCCAGCAGCTTGTGGGGCAATAGCAATCAGCCCCAGCATTTT. The encoded protein is CASSLWGNSNQPQHF. The genes are TRBV5-1 and TRBJ1-5; D might be TRBD1 (5 bases). The V end lost 1 base, the J end lost 0 bases, and 8 bases lay between the germline ends. This CDR3 region has 15 residues. Germline CDR1 SGHRS, CDR2 YFSETQ.

V and J are TRBV19 and TRBJ1-6; D gene uncertain. Germline V lookup: CDR1 LNHDA, CDR2 SQIVND (reference sequence). The V end lost 4 bases, the J end lost 3 bases, and 10 bases lay between the germline ends. The CDR3 runs to 15 residues. In nucleotides, the CDR3 is TGTGCCAGTAGTAACGGCCAGATCTATAATTCACCCCTCCACTTT. Translated: CASSNGQIYNSPLHF. The full variable domain, in which reference TRBV19 and TRBJ1-6 provide the parts outside the CDR3, is DGGITQSPKYLFRKEGQNVTLSCEQNLNHDAMYWYRQDPGQGLRLIYYSQIVNDFQKGDIAEGYSVSREKKESFPLTVTSAQKNPTAFYLCASSNGQIYNSPLHFGNGTRLTVT.

The count of this clone is one. The chain links TRBV4-1 to TRBJ2-5; no clear D gene. The V gene lost 0 bases and the J gene lost 7 bases, with 18 bases spanning the gap. This CDR3 has 16 residues. Germline V lookup: CDR1 MGHRA, CDR2 YSYEKL. CDR3 in DNA: TGCGCCAGCAGCCAAGATCAAGGTCCGACATTAAGGACCCAGTACTTC. Protein sequence: CASSQDQGPTLRTQYF.

The V and J genes are TRBV11-2 and TRBJ2-5, with 10 bases identical to TRBD2. The CDR3 loop spans 14 amino acids. The germline CDR1 and CDR2 sequences are SGHAT and FQNNGV. With 0 bases clipped from V and 10 bases from J, the junction kept 5 bases outside the gene matches. CDR3 loop: CASSLDLAGVVQYF. As DNA, the CDR3 is TGTGCCAGCAGCTTAGATCTAGCGGGGGTGGTCCAGTACTTC.

V gene TRBV5-6 combines with J gene TRBJ2-5; 11 bases are shared with TRBD2. The CDR3 has 17 amino acids. V lost 0 bases and J lost 5; bases outside the gene matches: 9. CDR1 is SGHDT and CDR2 is YYEEEE in the germline V gene. CDR3 in DNA: TGTGCCAGCAGCTTGGGTGCTACTAGCGGGAGTGGCGAGACCCAGTACTTC. Protein product: CASSLGATSGSGETQYF.

The chain has TRBV11-2 and TRBJ2-5; 8 bases map to TRBD2. The V gene's germline CDR1 is SGHAT and CDR2 FQNNGV. CDR3 length equals 16 residues. V shed 0 bases, J shed 1 base, and the junction held 4 bases outside the gene matches. The DNA for the CDR3 is TGTGCCAGCAGCTTAGACGGTGCGGGGGGCCAAGAGACCCAGTACTTC. This translates into CASSLDGAGGQETQYF.

This sequence joins TRBV6-5 and TRBJ1-2, with TRBD1 identical over 9 bases. Germline assignment: CDR1 MNHEY and CDR2 SVGAGI. Unmatched junction bases numbered 7, after V lost 5 bases and J lost 3 bases. The CDR3 covers 15 residues. CDR3 protein: CASSTDRGSYYGYTF. The DNA for the CDR3 is TGTGCCAGCAGTACGGACAGGGGCTCCTACTATGGCTACACCTTC.

The CDR3 DNA sequence: TGTGCCAGCAGTGAAATGTGGCAGGGCGCATCCAATCAGCCCCAGCATTTT. This sequence encodes CASSEMWQGASNQPQHF. The rearrangement uses TRBV6-1 and TRBJ1-5, with D tentatively TRBD1 (5 bases). V lost 2 bases, J lost 3 bases, and 17 bases lay in between. CDR1 and CDR2 from the germline V gene are MNHNS and SASEGT. The CDR3 spans 17 residues.

As to this clone: Within the sample, other DNA sequences also encode this same CDR3. The chain links TRBV7-8 to TRBJ1-5; TRBD1 aligns across 8 bases. This CDR3 is 16 amino acids long. CDR1 is SGHVS and CDR2 is FQNEAQ in the germline V gene. V was pared by 6 bases and J by 5 bases, with 12 bases of the junction left unmatched. The CDR3 loop reads CASSRGTGGRDQPQHF. CDR3 sequence (DNA): TGTGCCAGCAGTCGAGGAACAGGGGGTCGGGATCAGCCCCAGCATTTT.

The chain uses TRBV7-9 and TRBJ1-1; possibly TRBD1 for D (6 bases). From germline, CDR1 is SEHNR and CDR2 FQNEAQ (reference sequence). The V end was cut by 5 bases, the J end by 11 bases, with 21 bases between. This CDR3 contains 14 residues. DNA of the CDR3: TGTGCCAGCAGCCCTTCAGGGGCCCGCGGGGGCGCTTTCTTT. Amino acid sequence: CASSPSGARGGAFF. Together with reference TRBV7-9 and TRBJ1-1, the CDR3 gives the full variable domain: DTGVSQNPRHKITKRGQNVTFRCDPISEHNRLYWYRQTLGQGPEFLTYFQNEAQLEKSRLLSDRFSAERPKGSFSTLEIQRTEQGDSAMYLCASSPSGARGGAFFGQGTRLTVV.

The J gene is TRBJ1-1, the V gene TRBV10-3; D might be TRBD1 (6 bases). Trimming removed 4 bases from V and 2 bases from J, with 14 bases in between. The CDR3 runs 15 residues. The germline V gene encodes CDR1 ENHRY and CDR2 SYGVKD. CDR3 loop: CAISVSDSSNTEAFF. The CDR3 DNA sequence: TGTGCCATCAGTGTCTCGGACAGCTCTAACACTGAAGCTTTCTTT.

V gene TRBV5-1 combines with J gene TRBJ2-1, with 8 bases matching TRBD1. The CDR3 has 15 residues. J gave up 9 bases and V 5 bases, and 13 bases lay outside the gene matches. CDR1 SGHRS and CDR2 YFSETQ come from the germline V gene. The CDR3 sequence is CASSVDREFYGEQFF. CDR3 nucleotides: TGCGCCAGCAGTGTGGACAGGGAGTTTTACGGTGAGCAGTTCTTC.

Comments on this clone: The sample carries other DNA sequences with the same CDR3. The gene calls are TRBV10-3 and TRBJ1-4, with 8 nucleotides matching TRBD1. With V trimmed by 7 bases and J by 7 bases, 5 bases remained unmatched. Germline values: CDR1 ENHRY, CDR2 SYGVKD. This CDR3 region has 13 residues. CDR3 protein: CAIKGQGGEKLFF. The CDR3 DNA sequence: TGTGCCATCAAAGGACAGGGCGGTGAAAAACTGTTTTTT.

The chain is built from TRBV4-2 and TRBJ2-7, with D perhaps TRBD1 (6 bases). In germline, CDR1 is LGHNA, CDR2 YNFKEQ. The CDR3 is 13 amino acids. Trimming pared 4 bases from V and 2 bases from J, leaving 9 bases between. The CDR3 DNA follows: TGTGCCAGCAGCCCGGACAGCACCTACGAGCAGTACTTC. Protein: CASSPDSTYEQYF.

V gene TRBV5-1 combines with J gene TRBJ2-3; no reliable D call. Germline V gives CDR1 SGHRS, CDR2 YFSETQ. Deletions cut 0 bases from V and 6 bases from J, with 14 bases between. This CDR3 has 15 amino acids. The DNA of the CDR3 is TGCGCCAGCAGCTTGGAATTAGTCTTTTTGGATACGCAGTATTTT. It codes for CASSLELVFLDTQYF.

DNA of the CDR3: TGTGCCAGCAGCGAAAGGGGCGGCCTCCCACCCGGGGAGCTGTTTTTT. Translated, it gives CASSERGGLPPGELFF. The chain recombines TRBV7-2 with TRBJ2-2, with D possibly matching TRBD1 (5 bases). V was shortened by 5 bases and J by 6 bases, with 19 bases between the two germline ends. This CDR3 has 16 residues. Germline-derived CDR1 and CDR2 are SGHTA and FQGNSA.

The chain has TRBV7-9 and TRBJ1-2; TRBD1 might be the D (5 bases). CDR3 size: 15 residues. Trimming left V 4 bases short and J 0 bases short, with 12 bases between. From germline, CDR1 is SEHNR and CDR2 FQNEAQ (reference sequence). CDR3 sequence reads: CASSSGRQPNYGYTF. CDR3 coding DNA: TGTGCCAGCAGCTCTGGACGACAGCCTAACTATGGCTACACCTTC.

The chain carries TRBV6-1 and TRBJ1-1, with 9 bases lining up with TRBD1. The CDR3 spans 14 residues. The germline V gene encodes CDR1 MNHNS and CDR2 SASEGT. V was clipped by 6 bases and J by 3 bases; unmatched bases: 5. DNA for the CDR3: TGTGCCAGCAGGATACAGGGGGCCGACACTGAAGCTTTCTTT. Its translation: CASRIQGADTEAFF.